The clone carrying this T cell receptor (beta chain) was picked up one time. The target antigen is unknown. The data are from a study of cytomegalovirus exposure and HLA in healthy donors. Each donor's status was that of a healthy bone marrow donor. This PCR relied on a set of 60 Vbeta primers and 13 Jbeta primers. Clones were read by immunoSEQ multiplex PCR, and TCRdb kept only the in-frame ones, dropping some. The sample gives about 120,000 clones, 74% of which show up once; 2% to 2.5% is in the top ten. General study results and limits: Among the sequence variants, a highly shared cluster was likely an artifact of sequencing. With later analysis, a missense DCLRE1C variant became linked to TCR beta V- and J-gene trimming.

Sequenced: PBMCs. The TCR sequence derives from a human donor in good health.

CDR3 nucleotide sequence: TGCGCCAGTCGAACAGGACTAAATCGCTACGAGCAGTACTTC. This codes for CASRTGLNRYEQYF. This chain uses TRBV5-1 with TRBJ2-7, with a tentative D call TRBD2 (6 bases). Trimming left V 8 bases short and J 3 bases short, with 18 bases between. There are 14 residues in the CDR3. The germline V gene has CDR1 SGHRS and CDR2 YFSETQ.